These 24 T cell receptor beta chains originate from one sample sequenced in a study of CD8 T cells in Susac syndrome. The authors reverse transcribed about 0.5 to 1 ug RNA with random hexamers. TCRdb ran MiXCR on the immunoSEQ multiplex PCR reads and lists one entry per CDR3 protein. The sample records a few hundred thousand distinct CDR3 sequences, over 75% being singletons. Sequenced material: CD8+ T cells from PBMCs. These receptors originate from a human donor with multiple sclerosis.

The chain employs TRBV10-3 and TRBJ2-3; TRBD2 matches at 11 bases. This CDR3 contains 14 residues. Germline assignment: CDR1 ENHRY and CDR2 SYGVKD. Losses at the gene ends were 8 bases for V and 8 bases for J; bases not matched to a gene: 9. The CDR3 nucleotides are TGTGCCATCGGCCCTAGCGGGGGGTCTGGTACGCAGTATTTT. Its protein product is CAIGPSGGSGTQYF.

CDR3 protein: CATSPGRGTEAFF. The DNA of the CDR3 is TGTGCCACCAGTCCGGGAAGGGGAACTGAAGCTTTCTTT. This chain joins TRBV24-1 and TRBJ1-1, with D possibly matching TRBD1 (5 bases). Trimming cost V 6 bases and J 5 bases, with 12 bases left between them. This CDR3 region has 13 residues. Per germline, CDR1 KGHDR and CDR2 SFDVKD.

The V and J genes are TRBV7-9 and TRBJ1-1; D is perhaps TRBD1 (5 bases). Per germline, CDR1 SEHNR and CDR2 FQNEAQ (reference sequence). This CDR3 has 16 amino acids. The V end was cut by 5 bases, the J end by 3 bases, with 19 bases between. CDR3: CASSLRTVGPDTEAFF. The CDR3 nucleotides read TGTGCCAGCAGCCTCCGGACCGTGGGGCCCGACACTGAAGCTTTCTTT.

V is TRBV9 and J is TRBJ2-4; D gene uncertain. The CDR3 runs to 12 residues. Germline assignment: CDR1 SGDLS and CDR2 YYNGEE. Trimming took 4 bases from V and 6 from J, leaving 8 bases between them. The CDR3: CASSQDGNIQYF. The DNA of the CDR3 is TGTGCCAGCAGCCAGGACGGAAACATTCAGTACTTC.

CDR3 sequence (DNA): TGCAGTGCTAGTGGCCGGGAGACTGGAAACACCATATATTTT. Protein product: CSASGRETGNTIYF. The rearrangement links TRBV20-1 to TRBJ1-3; D remains ambiguous. CDR3 size: 14 residues. Germline lookup yields CDR1 DFQATT and CDR2 SNEGSKA (reference sequence). Trimming took 3 bases from V and 2 from J, leaving 11 bases between them.

CDR3 nucleotide sequence: TGTGCCAGTAGTATGGGGCCTTCGGGGAATAACTATGGCTACACCTTC. This translates into CASSMGPSGNNYGYTF. This rearrangement joins TRBV19 to TRBJ1-2, with TRBD1 as a possible D gene (5 bases). V lost 3 bases, J lost 1 base, and 15 bases lay in between. Germline V gene data show CDR1 as LNHDA and CDR2 as SQIVND (reference sequence). The CDR3 is made up of 16 amino acids.

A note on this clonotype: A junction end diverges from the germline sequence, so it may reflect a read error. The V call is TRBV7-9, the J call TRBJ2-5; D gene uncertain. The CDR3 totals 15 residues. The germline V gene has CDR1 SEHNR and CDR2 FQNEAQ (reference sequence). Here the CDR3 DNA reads TGTGCCAGCAGCTCCTGGACGATACTCAAAGAGACCCAGCACTTC. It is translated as CASSSWTILKETQHF. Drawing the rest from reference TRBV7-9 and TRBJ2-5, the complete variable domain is DTGVSQNPRHKITKRGQNVTFRCDPISEHNRLYWYRQTLGQGPEFLTYFQNEAQLEKSRLLSDRFSAERPKGSFSTLEIQRTEQGDSAMYLCASSSWTILKETQHFGPGTRLLVL.

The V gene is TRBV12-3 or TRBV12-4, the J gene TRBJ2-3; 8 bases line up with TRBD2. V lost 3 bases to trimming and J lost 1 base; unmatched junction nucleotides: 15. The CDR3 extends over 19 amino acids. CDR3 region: CASSFGQARWREGTDTQYF. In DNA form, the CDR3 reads TGTGCCAGCAGTTTTGGCCAGGCCCGGTGGCGGGAGGGCACAGATACGCAGTATTTT.

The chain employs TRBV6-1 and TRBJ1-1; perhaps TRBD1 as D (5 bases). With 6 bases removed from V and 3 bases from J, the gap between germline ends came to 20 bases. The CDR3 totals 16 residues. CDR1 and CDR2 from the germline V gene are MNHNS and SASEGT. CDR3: CASSPGTGATYTEAFF. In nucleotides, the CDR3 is TGTGCCAGCAGCCCCGGTACCGGGGCGACATACACTGAAGCTTTCTTT.

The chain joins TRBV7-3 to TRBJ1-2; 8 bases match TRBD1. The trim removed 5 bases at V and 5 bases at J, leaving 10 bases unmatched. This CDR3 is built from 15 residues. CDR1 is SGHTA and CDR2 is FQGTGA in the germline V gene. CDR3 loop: CASSPVPGQAYGYTF. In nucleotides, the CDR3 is TGTGCCAGCAGCCCCGTACCGGGACAGGCGTATGGCTACACCTTC.

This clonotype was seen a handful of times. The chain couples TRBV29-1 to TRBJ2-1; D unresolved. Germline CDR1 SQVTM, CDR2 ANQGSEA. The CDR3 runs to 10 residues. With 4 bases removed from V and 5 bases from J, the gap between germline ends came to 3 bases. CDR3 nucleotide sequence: TGCAGCGTTGCGAACAATGAGCAGTTCTTC. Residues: CSVANNEQFF.

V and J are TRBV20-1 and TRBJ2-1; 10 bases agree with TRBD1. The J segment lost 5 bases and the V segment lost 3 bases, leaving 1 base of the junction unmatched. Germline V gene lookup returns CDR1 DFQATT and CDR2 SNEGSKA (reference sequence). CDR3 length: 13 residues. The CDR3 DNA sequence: TGCAGTGCTAGGGGGACAGGGGACAATGAGCAGTTCTTC. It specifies CSARGTGDNEQFF.

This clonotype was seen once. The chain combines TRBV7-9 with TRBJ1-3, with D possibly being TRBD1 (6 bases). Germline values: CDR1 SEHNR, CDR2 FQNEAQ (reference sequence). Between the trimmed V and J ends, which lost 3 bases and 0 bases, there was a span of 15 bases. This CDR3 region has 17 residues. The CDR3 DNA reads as TGTGCCAGCAGCTTTCTGGGCAGGGGCCTCTCTGGAAACACCATATATTTT. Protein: CASSFLGRGLSGNTIYF.

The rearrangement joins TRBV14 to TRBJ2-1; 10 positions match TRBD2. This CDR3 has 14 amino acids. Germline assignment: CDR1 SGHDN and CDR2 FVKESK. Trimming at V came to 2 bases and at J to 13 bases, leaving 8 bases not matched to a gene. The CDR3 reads CASSQLLSGRDQFF. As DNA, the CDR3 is TGTGCCAGCAGCCAATTATTAAGCGGGAGGGACCAGTTCTTC.

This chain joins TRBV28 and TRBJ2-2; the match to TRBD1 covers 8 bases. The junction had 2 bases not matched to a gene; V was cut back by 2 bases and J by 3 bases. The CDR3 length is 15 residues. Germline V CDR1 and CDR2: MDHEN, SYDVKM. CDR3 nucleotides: TGTGCCAGCAGTTTAGCGGGACAGGACACCGGGGAGCTGTTTTTT. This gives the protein CASSLAGQDTGELFF.

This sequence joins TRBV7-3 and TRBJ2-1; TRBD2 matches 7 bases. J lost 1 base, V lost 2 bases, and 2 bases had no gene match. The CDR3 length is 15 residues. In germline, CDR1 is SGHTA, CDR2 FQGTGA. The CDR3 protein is CASSLLGGSYNEQFF. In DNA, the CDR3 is TGTGCCAGCAGCTTATTGGGGGGGTCCTACAATGAGCAGTTCTTC.

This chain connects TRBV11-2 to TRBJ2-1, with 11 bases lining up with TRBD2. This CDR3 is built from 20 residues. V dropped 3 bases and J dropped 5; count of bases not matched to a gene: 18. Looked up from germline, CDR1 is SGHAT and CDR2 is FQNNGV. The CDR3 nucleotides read TGTGCCAGCAGCTTTGGACTAGCGGGCGGTCCTCGGATTGGGGACAATGAGCAGTTCTTC. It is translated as CASSFGLAGGPRIGDNEQFF.

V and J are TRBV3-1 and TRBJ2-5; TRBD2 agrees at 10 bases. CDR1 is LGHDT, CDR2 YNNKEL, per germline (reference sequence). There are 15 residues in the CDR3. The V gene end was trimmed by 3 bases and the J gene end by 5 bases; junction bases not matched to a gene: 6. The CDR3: CASSQGTSELETQYF. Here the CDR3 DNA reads TGTGCCAGCAGCCAGGGGACTAGCGAATTGGAGACCCAGTACTTC.

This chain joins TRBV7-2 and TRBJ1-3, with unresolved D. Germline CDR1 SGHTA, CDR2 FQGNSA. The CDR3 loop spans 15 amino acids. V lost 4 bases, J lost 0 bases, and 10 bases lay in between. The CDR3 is CASSSDRSSGNTIYF. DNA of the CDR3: TGTGCCAGCAGCTCGGACCGCAGCTCTGGAAACACCATATATTTT.

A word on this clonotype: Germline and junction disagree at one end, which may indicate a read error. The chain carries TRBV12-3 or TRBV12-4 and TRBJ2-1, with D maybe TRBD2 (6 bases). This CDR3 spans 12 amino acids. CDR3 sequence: CASSIAEEVEFF. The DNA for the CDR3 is TGTGCCAGCAGTATAGCGGAAGAGGTGGAGTTCTTC.

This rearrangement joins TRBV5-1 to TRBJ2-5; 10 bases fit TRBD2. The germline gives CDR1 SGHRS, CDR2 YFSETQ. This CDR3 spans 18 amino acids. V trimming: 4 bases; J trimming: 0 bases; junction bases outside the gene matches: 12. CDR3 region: CASSPGSLAGAYQETQYF. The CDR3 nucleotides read TGCGCCAGCAGCCCGGGGTCTCTAGCGGGGGCGTACCAAGAGACCCAGTACTTC.

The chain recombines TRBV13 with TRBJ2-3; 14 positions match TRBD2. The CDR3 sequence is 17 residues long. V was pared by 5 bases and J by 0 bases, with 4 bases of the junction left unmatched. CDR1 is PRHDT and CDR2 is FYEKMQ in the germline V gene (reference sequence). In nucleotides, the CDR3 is TGTGCCAGCAGCCCTGGACTAGCGGGAGGTAGCACAGATACGCAGTATTTT. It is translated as CASSPGLAGGSTDTQYF.

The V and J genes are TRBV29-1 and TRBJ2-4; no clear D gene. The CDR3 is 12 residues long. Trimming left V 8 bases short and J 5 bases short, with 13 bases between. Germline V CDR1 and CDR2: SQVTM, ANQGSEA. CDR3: CSTKDLENIQYF. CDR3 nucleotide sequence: TGCAGCACCAAAGATCTAGAAAACATTCAGTACTTC. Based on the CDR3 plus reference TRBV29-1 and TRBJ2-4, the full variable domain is SAVISQKPSRDICQRGTSLTIQCQVDSQVTMMFWYRQQPGQSLTLIATANQGSEATYESGFVIDKFPISRPNLTFSTLTVSNMSPEDSSIYLCSTKDLENIQYFGAGTRLSVL.

The CDR3 region has the DNA TGTGCCAGCAGTTACGAGGTAAATGAGCAGTACTTC. This sequence encodes CASSYEVNEQYF. The rearrangement joins TRBV6-2 or TRBV6-3 to TRBJ2-7; D unresolved. The CDR3 covers 12 residues. Germline assignment: CDR1 MNHEY and CDR2 SVGEGT. V was shortened by 2 bases and J by 7 bases, with 9 bases between the two germline ends.